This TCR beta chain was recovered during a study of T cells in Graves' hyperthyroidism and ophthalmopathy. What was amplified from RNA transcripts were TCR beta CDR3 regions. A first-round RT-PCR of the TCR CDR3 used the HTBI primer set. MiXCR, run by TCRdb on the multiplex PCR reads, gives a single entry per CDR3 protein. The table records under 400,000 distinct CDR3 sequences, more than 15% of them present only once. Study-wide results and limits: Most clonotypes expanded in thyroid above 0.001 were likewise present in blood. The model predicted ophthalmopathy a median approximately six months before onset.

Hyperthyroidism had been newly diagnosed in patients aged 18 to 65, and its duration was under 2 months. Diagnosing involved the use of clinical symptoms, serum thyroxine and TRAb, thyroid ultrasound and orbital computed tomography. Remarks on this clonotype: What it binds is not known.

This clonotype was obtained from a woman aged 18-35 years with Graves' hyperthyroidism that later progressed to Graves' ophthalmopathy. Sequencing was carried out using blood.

CDR3 DNA: TGTGCCAGTAGGGACCGTTCGGGAGGGCCTGGAGATACGCAGTATTTT. It encodes CASRDRSGGPGDTQYF. The chain couples TRBV19 to TRBJ2-3; 8 nucleotides line up with TRBD2. The CDR3 is made up of 16 amino acids. J was trimmed by 5 bases and V by 6 bases; bases with no gene match: 13. Germline CDR1 LNHDA, CDR2 SQIVND (reference sequence).